Listed below are T cell receptor beta chains from one sample, sequenced in a study of cytomegalovirus exposure and HLA in healthy donors. Libraries were prepared by immunoSEQ multiplex PCR; TCRdb keeps only in-frame clonotypes and omits some of them. Among approximately 150,000 clones listed, approximately 82% were seen once. Input material: PBMCs. Every receptor here comes from a man aged 35 to 55 in good health and CMV-seronegative. The CDR3 runs from the conserved cysteine through the conserved F or W. A D gene is named only where the DNA matches it firmly. Rows give clone size only sometimes, using once, few, many, or a class for an expanded clone.

D gene: -; J gene: TRBJ1-2; clone size: -; V gene: TRBV2; CDR3 protein: CASPRGFLSYTF; CDR3 DNA: TGTGCCAGTCCACGGGGTTTTCTTAGCTACACCTTC
D gene: -; J gene: TRBJ2-7; clone size: -; V gene: TRBV4-1; CDR3 protein: CASSQGAVGGSYEQYF; CDR3 DNA: TGCGCCAGCAGCCAAGGGGCAGTCGGGGGAAGCTACGAGCAGTACTTC
D gene: -; J gene: TRBJ1-1; clone size: -; V gene: TRBV11-2; CDR3 protein: CASSLARAVSVAFF; CDR3 DNA: TGTGCCAGCAGCTTAGCCAGGGCGGTTTCCGTAGCTTTCTTT
D gene: TRBD1; J gene: TRBJ1-4; clone size: -; V gene: TRBV7-9; CDR3 protein: CAAGGAGNEKLFF; CDR3 DNA: TGTGCCGCAGGGGGCGCGGGTAATGAAAAACTGTTTTTT
D gene: TRBD1; J gene: TRBJ2-5; clone size: -; V gene: TRBV4-2; CDR3 protein: CASSPDREWETQYF; CDR3 DNA: TGTGCCAGCAGTCCCGACAGGGAGTGGGAGACCCAGTACTTC
D gene: TRBD2; J gene: TRBJ2-5; clone size: -; V gene: TRBV5-1; CDR3 protein: CASSLETSGGAETQYF; CDR3 DNA: TGCGCCAGCAGCTTGGAGACTAGCGGGGGGGCAGAGACCCAGTACTTC
D gene: TRBD1; J gene: TRBJ2-7; clone size: once; V gene: TRBV2; CDR3 protein: CASSGGGDEQYF; CDR3 DNA: TGTGCCAGCAGTGGAGGGGGCGACGAGCAGTACTTC
D gene: -; J gene: TRBJ2-5; clone size: -; V gene: TRBV7-2; CDR3 protein: CASSLGVRGVDF; CDR3 DNA: TGTGCCAGCAGCTTAGGGGTTAGAGGCGTCGACTTC
D gene: -; J gene: TRBJ2-7; clone size: -; V gene: TRBV7-9; CDR3 protein: CSSSSRGAAGGEQYF; CDR3 DNA: TGTTCCAGCAGCAGCCGGGGGGCAGCCGGAGGCGAGCAGTACTTC
D gene: -; J gene: TRBJ2-3; clone size: once; V gene: TRBV5-8; CDR3 protein: CASSLGRATDTQYF; CDR3 DNA: TGTGCCAGCAGCTTGGGCAGGGCCACAGATACGCAGTATTTT
D gene: TRBD1; J gene: TRBJ1-1; clone size: -; V gene: TRBV5-4; CDR3 protein: CASSRLKLGGSANTEAFF; CDR3 DNA: TGTGCCAGCAGCCGGCTAAAATTAGGGGGCTCCGCGAACACTGAAGCTTTCTTT
D gene: -; J gene: TRBJ2-5; clone size: few; V gene: TRBV10-3; CDR3 protein: CAISEALGRGTQYF; CDR3 DNA: TGTGCCATCAGTGAAGCTTTGGGCAGGGGGACCCAGTACTTC
D gene: -; J gene: TRBJ2-5; clone size: few; V gene: TRBV6-5; CDR3 protein: CASSGGTAQETQYF; CDR3 DNA: TGTGCCAGCAGTGGGGGGACAGCACAAGAGACCCAGTACTTC
D gene: -; J gene: TRBJ1-1; clone size: -; V gene: TRBV6-6; CDR3 protein: CASSYPFDTNTEAFF; CDR3 DNA: TGTGCCAGCAGTTATCCTTTTGACACGAACACTGAAGCTTTCTTT
D gene: -; J gene: TRBJ1-2; clone size: -; V gene: TRBV9; CDR3 protein: CASSYRGGPDYGYTF; CDR3 DNA: TGTGCCAGCAGCTATCGGGGGGGGCCGGACTATGGCTACACCTTC
D gene: -; J gene: TRBJ2-1; clone size: -; V gene: TRBV11-2; CDR3 protein: CASSRRGSYNEQFF; CDR3 DNA: TGTGCCAGCAGCCGACGGGGTTCCTACAATGAGCAGTTCTTC
D gene: TRBD2; J gene: TRBJ2-5; clone size: -; V gene: TRBV7-2; CDR3 protein: CASSLARAGGPETQYF; CDR3 DNA: TGTGCCAGCAGCTTAGCGCGAGCGGGGGGGCCAGAGACCCAGTACTTC
D gene: -; J gene: TRBJ1-2; clone size: -; V gene: TRBV7-3; CDR3 protein: CASSPGENYGYTF; CDR3 DNA: TGTGCCAGCAGTCCGGGGGAGAACTATGGCTACACCTTC
D gene: -; J gene: TRBJ2-7; clone size: -; V gene: TRBV19; CDR3 protein: CASSMVLGASYEQYF; CDR3 DNA: TGTGCCAGTAGTATGGTGCTGGGGGCCTCCTACGAGCAGTACTTC
D gene: -; J gene: TRBJ1-6; clone size: -; V gene: TRBV4-3; CDR3 protein: CASSQEPGPRHSPLHF; CDR3 DNA: TGCGCCAGCAGCCAAGAGCCGGGTCCTAGACATTCACCCCTCCACTTT
D gene: TRBD1; J gene: TRBJ1-1; clone size: -; V gene: TRBV5-1; CDR3 protein: CASSDRDRVGTEAFF; CDR3 DNA: TGCGCCAGCAGCGACCGGGACAGGGTAGGAACTGAAGCTTTCTTT
D gene: -; J gene: TRBJ2-7; clone size: -; V gene: TRBV5-4; CDR3 protein: CASSLPVAGEQYF; CDR3 DNA: TGTGCCAGCAGCTTGCCCGTTGCAGGGGAGCAGTACTTC
D gene: TRBD1; J gene: TRBJ2-3; clone size: few; V gene: TRBV6-1; CDR3 protein: CASTGQGVSTDTQYF; CDR3 DNA: TGTGCCAGCACTGGACAGGGGGTTAGCACAGATACGCAGTATTTT
D gene: -; J gene: TRBJ1-2; clone size: -; V gene: TRBV4-1; CDR3 protein: CASSQETEARGYTF; CDR3 DNA: TGCGCCAGCAGCCAAGAGACGGAGGCCCGGGGCTACACCTTC
D gene: -; J gene: TRBJ1-5; clone size: few; V gene: TRBV2; CDR3 protein: CASSFSAGLGQPQHF; CDR3 DNA: TGTGCCAGCAGTTTTTCCGCGGGACTAGGGCAGCCCCAGCATTTT
D gene: TRBD1; J gene: TRBJ2-7; clone size: -; V gene: TRBV27; CDR3 protein: CASSLGPTGQGAYEQYF; CDR3 DNA: TGTGCCAGCAGTTTGGGTCCAACGGGACAGGGGGCGTACGAGCAGTACTTC
D gene: -; J gene: TRBJ2-7; clone size: few; V gene: TRBV25-1; CDR3 protein: CASSELRDEQYF; CDR3 DNA: TGTGCCAGCAGTGAATTGAGGGACGAGCAGTACTTC
D gene: -; J gene: TRBJ1-1; clone size: -; V gene: TRBV4-1; CDR3 protein: CASSQAEDLNTEAFF; CDR3 DNA: TGCGCCAGCAGCCAAGCTGAGGATTTGAACACTGAAGCTTTCTTT
D gene: TRBD2; J gene: TRBJ2-1; clone size: -; V gene: TRBV19; CDR3 protein: CASSIDLGLAGYNEQFF; CDR3 DNA: TGTGCCAGTAGTATAGACCTGGGGCTAGCGGGCTACAATGAGCAGTTCTTC
D gene: TRBD1; J gene: TRBJ1-2; clone size: -; V gene: TRBV9; CDR3 protein: CASSVYGQGNGYTF; CDR3 DNA: TGTGCCAGCAGCGTATACGGACAGGGGAATGGCTACACCTTC
D gene: -; J gene: TRBJ1-5; clone size: once; V gene: TRBV5-6; CDR3 protein: CASSREGLHQPQHF; CDR3 DNA: TGTGCCAGCAGCCGGGAGGGCTTGCATCAGCCCCAGCATTTT
D gene: TRBD1; J gene: TRBJ1-6; clone size: -; V gene: TRBV7-2; CDR3 protein: CASSVGGTTSGAYNSPLHF; CDR3 DNA: TGTGCCAGCAGCGTAGGGGGCACCACCTCGGGCGCCTATAATTCACCCCTCCACTTT
D gene: -; J gene: TRBJ1-5; clone size: few; V gene: TRBV2; CDR3 protein: CASSVQQGNLQPQHF; CDR3 DNA: TGTGCCAGCAGTGTTCAACAGGGAAATTTGCAGCCCCAGCATTTT
D gene: TRBD1; J gene: TRBJ2-7; clone size: -; V gene: TRBV11-2; CDR3 protein: CASSLEDRAYEQYF; CDR3 DNA: TGTGCCAGCAGCTTAGAAGACAGGGCCTACGAGCAGTACTTC
D gene: -; J gene: TRBJ1-4; clone size: few; V gene: TRBV2; CDR3 protein: CASSGGIRNEKLFF; CDR3 DNA: TGTGCCAGCAGTGGAGGGATAAGGAATGAAAAACTGTTTTTT
D gene: TRBD1; J gene: TRBJ1-4; clone size: few; V gene: TRBV7-9; CDR3 protein: CASSLNRGSEKLFF; CDR3 DNA: TGTGCCAGCAGCTTGAACAGGGGTAGTGAAAAACTGTTTTTT
D gene: -; J gene: TRBJ2-7; clone size: -; V gene: TRBV5-1; CDR3 protein: CASSPITPGFNSYEQYF; CDR3 DNA: TGCGCCAGCAGCCCGATCACCCCAGGGTTCAACTCCTACGAGCAGTACTTC
D gene: TRBD2; J gene: TRBJ2-7; clone size: -; V gene: TRBV7-2; CDR3 protein: CASSLWVAGGPQAIEQYF; CDR3 DNA: TGTGCCAGCAGCTTATGGGTAGCGGGGGGGCCCCAGGCAATCGAGCAGTACTTC